This T cell receptor (beta chain) was observed in a study of T cell responses to AZD1222 COVID-19 vaccine. Study background: Second doses that came at about 4 or about 12 weeks were put together. General study results and limits: The donor cohort was predominantly white British with a female majority, and clonal diversity may have been underestimated.

The repertoire was sequenced with immunoSEQ multiplex PCR; TCRdb's copy has only in-frame clones and lacks some. This table has about 210,000 clones, around 92% appearing once. In regard to this clone: Antigen unknown. Within the sample, other DNA sequences also encode this same CDR3.

This CDR3 has 12 residues. Trimming shortened V by 6 bases and J by 9 bases, and 9 bases separated the two germline ends. The germline gives CDR1 MDHEN, CDR2 SYDVKM. The material was peripheral blood, obtained on day 0 of AZD1222 vaccination. The chain combines TRBV28 with TRBJ1-6; TRBD1 might be the D (6 bases). This receptor was identified in an adult in good health. CDR3 sequence reads: CASSPQGSPLHF. The DNA of the CDR3 is TGTGCCAGCAGCCCACAGGGTTCACCCCTCCACTTT. Full variable domain (rest looked up from reference TRBV28 and TRBJ1-6): DVKVTQSSRYLVKRTGEKVFLECVQDMDHENMFWYRQDPGLGLRLIYFSYDVKMKEKGDIPEGYSVSREKKERFSLILESASTNQTSMYLCASSPQGSPLHFGNGTRLTVT.